Presented here are 8 T cell receptor beta chains from one specimen sequenced in a study of blood T cell repertoires in COVID-19 (dated by TCRdb to 2020 to 2022). Libraries were constructed by the immunoSEQ multiplex PCR assay. TCRdb holds this immuneACCESS table with in-frame rearrangements only. Some clones are missing; in checked studies, unresolved V genes explain under half, and the rest has no known cause. The sample table holds 100,000 to 150,000 clones, of which about 88% were seen once. Over 1% of the sample belongs to the ten largest clones. Source material: peripheral blood. The origin of the receptors is a woman of 80 years or more with acute or convalescent COVID-19.

DNA for the CDR3: TGTGCCAGTAGTATTGGGTGGGGCCGGAACACTGAAGCTTTCTTT. It is translated as CASSIGWGRNTEAFF. The chain recombines TRBV19 with TRBJ1-1; tentatively, D is TRBD1 (5 bases). This CDR3 is 15 amino acids long. Trimming removed 3 bases at V and 1 base at J, with 12 bases between. CDR1 is LNHDA, CDR2 SQIVND, per germline (reference sequence).

The V and J genes are TRBV21-1 and TRBJ2-3; the table's D call, TRBD2, was not checked against the DNA. TRBV21-1 is a recognized pseudogene. CDR3 size: 16 residues. CDR3: CASSKRGRENTDTQYF. CDR3 bases: TGTGCCAGCAGCAAACGCGGGCGGGAGAACACAGATACGCAGTATTTT.

The rearrangement uses TRBV7-9 and TRBJ1-5, with D perhaps matching TRBD1 (6 bases). The germline V and J ends were trimmed by 5 bases and 3 bases, with 17 bases remaining between them. This CDR3 spans 16 amino acids. Germline lookup yields CDR1 SEHNR and CDR2 FQNEAQ (reference sequence). CDR3 amino acids: CASSVEGDIINQPQHF. CDR3 coding DNA: TGTGCCAGCAGCGTAGAGGGGGACATCATCAATCAGCCCCAGCATTTT.

The chain carries TRBV2 and TRBJ1-5; 7 bases match TRBD1. Germline V gives CDR1 SNHLY, CDR2 FYNNEI. V shed 7 bases and J 3 bases; nucleotides not matched to a gene: 9. This CDR3 has 15 amino acids. The CDR3 region is CASNPRDSHNQPQHF. The CDR3 coding sequence is TGTGCCAGCAACCCTAGGGACAGTCACAATCAGCCCCAGCATTTT.

This clone appeared a few times. Written as DNA, the CDR3 is TGTGCCAGCAGCCAACCGGGACAGAAAGCTTTCTTT. It yields the protein CASSQPGQKAFF. This chain uses TRBV7-8 with TRBJ1-1; 7 positions agree with TRBD1. V trimming: 5 bases; J trimming: 9 bases; junction bases outside the gene matches: 6. This CDR3 region has 12 residues. Germline CDR1 SGHVS, CDR2 FQNEAQ. The variable domain in full, completed from reference TRBV7-8 and TRBJ1-1, reads GAGVSQSPRYKVAKRGQDVALRCDPISGHVSLFWYQQALGQGPEFLTYFQNEAQLDKSGLPSDRFFAERPEGSVSTLKIQRTQQEDSAVYLCASSQPGQKAFFGQGTRLTVV.

The chain links TRBV3-1 (or the pseudogene TRBV3-2) to TRBJ1-2; no firm D call. The CDR3 has 14 amino acids. V was clipped by 2 bases and J by 2 bases, with 9 bases between them. Germline-derived CDR1 and CDR2 are LGHDT and YNNKEL (reference sequence). The CDR3, as DNA: TGTGCCAGCAGCCAAACCCGAGCCAACTATGGCTACACCTTC. It codes for CASSQTRANYGYTF.

The V gene is TRBV3-1 (or the pseudogene TRBV3-2), the J gene TRBJ2-3, with 9 bases fitting TRBD2. The length of the CDR3 is 18 residues. The V and J ends lost 6 bases and 0 bases, in that order; junction bases with no gene match: 13. Per the germline V gene, CDR1 is LGHDT and CDR2 is YNNKEL (reference sequence). The CDR3 protein is CASRILAGLIFSTDTQYF. In nucleotides, the CDR3 is TGTGCCAGCAGGATTCTAGCGGGGTTGATCTTCAGCACAGATACGCAGTATTTT.

The DNA for the CDR3 is TGTGCCAGCAGCCACAATCTAGCGAATAACCTCTACAATGAGCAGTTCTTC. Translation gives CASSHNLANNLYNEQFF. V usage is TRBV11-2 and J usage is TRBJ2-1; tentatively, D is TRBD2 (6 bases). The germline CDR1 and CDR2 sequences are SGHAT and FQNNGV. There are 17 residues in the CDR3. Trimming removed 5 bases from V and 3 bases from J, with 20 bases in between.